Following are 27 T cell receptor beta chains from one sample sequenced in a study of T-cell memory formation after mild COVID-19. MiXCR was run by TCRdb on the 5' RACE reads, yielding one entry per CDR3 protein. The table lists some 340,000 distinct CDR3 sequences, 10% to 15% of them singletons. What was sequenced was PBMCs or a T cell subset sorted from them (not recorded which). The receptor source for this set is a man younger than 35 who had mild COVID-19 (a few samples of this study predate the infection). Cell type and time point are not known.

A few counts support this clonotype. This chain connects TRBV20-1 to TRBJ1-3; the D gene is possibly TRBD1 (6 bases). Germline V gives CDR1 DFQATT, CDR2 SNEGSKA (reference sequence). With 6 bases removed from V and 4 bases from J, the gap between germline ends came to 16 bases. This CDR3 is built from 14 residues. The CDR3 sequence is CSANALTGGNTIYF. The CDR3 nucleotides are TGCAGTGCCAACGCTCTCACAGGGGGAAACACCATATATTTT.

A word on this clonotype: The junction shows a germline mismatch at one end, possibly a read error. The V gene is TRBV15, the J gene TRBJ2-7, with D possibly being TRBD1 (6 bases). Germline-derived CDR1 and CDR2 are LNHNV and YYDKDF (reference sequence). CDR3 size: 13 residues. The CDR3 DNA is TGTGCCACCAGCAGAGATCGAGTGGGGACACGGGACTTC. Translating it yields CATSRDRVGTRDF.

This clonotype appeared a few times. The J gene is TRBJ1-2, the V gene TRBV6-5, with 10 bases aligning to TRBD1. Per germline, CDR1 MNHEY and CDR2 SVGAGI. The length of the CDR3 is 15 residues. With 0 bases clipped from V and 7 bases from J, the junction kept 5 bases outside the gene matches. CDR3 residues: CASSYSGQGKAGYTF. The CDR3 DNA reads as TGTGCCAGCAGTTACTCGGGACAGGGGAAGGCTGGCTACACCTTC.

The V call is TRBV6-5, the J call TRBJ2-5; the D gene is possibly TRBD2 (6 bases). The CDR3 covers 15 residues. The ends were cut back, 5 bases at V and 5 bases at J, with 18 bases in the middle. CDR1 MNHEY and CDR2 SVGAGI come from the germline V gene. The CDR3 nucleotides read TGTGCCAGCAGTCCTGGGTCGGGGACTGGGGAGACCCAGTACTTC. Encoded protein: CASSPGSGTGETQYF.

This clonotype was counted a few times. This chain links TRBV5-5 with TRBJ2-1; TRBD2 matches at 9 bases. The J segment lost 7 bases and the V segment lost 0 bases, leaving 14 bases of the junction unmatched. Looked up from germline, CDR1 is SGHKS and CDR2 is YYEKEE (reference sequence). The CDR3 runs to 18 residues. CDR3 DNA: TGTGCCAGCAGCTTGGTAATTCAGCGGGGGGAAGCAAATAATGAGCAGTTCTTC. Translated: CASSLVIQRGEANNEQFF. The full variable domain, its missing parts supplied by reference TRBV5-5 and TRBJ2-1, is DAGVTQSPTHLIKTRGQQVTLRCSPISGHKSVSWYQQVLGQGPQFIFQYYEKEERGRGNFPDRFSARQFPNYSSELNVNALLLGDSALYLCASSLVIQRGEANNEQFFGPGTRLTVL.

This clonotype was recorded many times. As DNA, the CDR3 is TGCGCCAGCAGCCAAGATCAGACTAGCGGGGGTATCAGTTATGAGCAGTTCTTC. It is translated as CASSQDQTSGGISYEQFF. The rearrangement links TRBV4-1 to TRBJ2-1; TRBD2 aligns across 12 bases. In germline, CDR1 is MGHRA, CDR2 YSYEKL. J gave up 8 bases and V 0 bases, and 11 bases lay outside the gene matches. The CDR3 runs to 18 residues.

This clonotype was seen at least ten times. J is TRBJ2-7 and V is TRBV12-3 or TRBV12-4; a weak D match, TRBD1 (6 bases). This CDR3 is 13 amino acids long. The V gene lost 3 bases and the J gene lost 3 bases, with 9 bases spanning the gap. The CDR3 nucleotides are TGTGCCAGCAGTTTGGGGGCCCGCTACGAGCAGTACTTC. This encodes CASSLGARYEQYF.

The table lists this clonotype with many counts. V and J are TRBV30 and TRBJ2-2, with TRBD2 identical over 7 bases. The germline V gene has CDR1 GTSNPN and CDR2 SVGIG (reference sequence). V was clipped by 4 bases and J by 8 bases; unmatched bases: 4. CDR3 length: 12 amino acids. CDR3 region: CAWNRGGGELFF. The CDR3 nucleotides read TGTGCCTGGAATCGCGGGGGAGGGGAGCTGTTTTTT.

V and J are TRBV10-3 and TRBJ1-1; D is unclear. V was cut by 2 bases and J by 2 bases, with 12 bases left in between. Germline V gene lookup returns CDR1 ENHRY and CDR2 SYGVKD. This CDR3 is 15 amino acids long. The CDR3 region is CAISETMTVNTEAFF. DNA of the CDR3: TGTGCCATCAGTGAGACCATGACCGTCAACACTGAAGCTTTCTTT.

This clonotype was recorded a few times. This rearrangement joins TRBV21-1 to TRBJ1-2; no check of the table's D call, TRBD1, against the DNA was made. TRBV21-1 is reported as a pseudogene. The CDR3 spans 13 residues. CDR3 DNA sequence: TGTGCCCGCAGGGGCGGGGGGCGAAGAGGCTACACCTTC. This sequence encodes CARRGGGRRGYTF.

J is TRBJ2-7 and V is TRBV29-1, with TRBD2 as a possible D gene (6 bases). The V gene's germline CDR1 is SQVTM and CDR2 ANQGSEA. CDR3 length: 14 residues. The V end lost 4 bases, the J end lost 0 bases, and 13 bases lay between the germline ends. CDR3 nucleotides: TGCAGCGTTGGGGGACGCGGGGTCTCCTACGAGCAGTACTTC. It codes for CSVGGRGVSYEQYF.

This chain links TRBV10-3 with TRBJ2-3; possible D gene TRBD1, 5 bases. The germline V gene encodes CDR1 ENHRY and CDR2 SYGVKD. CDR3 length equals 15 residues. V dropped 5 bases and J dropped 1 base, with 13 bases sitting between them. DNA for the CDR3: TGTGCCATCAGTATACGACAGATTGGCACAGATACGCAGTATTTT. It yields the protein CAISIRQIGTDTQYF.

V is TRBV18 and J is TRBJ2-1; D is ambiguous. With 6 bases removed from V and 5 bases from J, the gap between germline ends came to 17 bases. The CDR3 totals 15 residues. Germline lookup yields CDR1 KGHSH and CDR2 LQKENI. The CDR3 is CASSPAVGYNNEQFF. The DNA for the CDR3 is TGTGCCAGCTCCCCCGCCGTCGGATACAACAATGAGCAGTTCTTC.

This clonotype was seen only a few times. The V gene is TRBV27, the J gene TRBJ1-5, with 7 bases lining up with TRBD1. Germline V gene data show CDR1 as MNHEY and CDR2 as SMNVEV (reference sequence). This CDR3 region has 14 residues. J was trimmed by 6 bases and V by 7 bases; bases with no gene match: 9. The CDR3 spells CASKLQGSGQPQHF. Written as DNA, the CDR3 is TGTGCCAGCAAGCTACAGGGGTCGGGTCAGCCCCAGCATTTT.

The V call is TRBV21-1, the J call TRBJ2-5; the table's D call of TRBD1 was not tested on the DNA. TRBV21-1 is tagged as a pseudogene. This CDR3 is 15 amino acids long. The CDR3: CASSLRRGIGETQYF. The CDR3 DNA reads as TGTGCCAGCAGCCTAAGACGGGGGATCGGAGAGACCCAGTACTTC.

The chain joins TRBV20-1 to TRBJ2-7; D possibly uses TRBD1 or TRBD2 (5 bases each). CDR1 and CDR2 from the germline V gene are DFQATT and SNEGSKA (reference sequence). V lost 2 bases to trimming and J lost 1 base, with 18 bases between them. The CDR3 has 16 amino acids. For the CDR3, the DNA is TGCAGTGCTAGAAGGGTCGATGGGGGAGCGTCCTACGAGCAGTACTTC. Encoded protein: CSARRVDGGASYEQYF.

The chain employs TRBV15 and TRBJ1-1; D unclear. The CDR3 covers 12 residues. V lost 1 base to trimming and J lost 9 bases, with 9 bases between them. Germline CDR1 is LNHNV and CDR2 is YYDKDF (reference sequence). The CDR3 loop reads CATSRGPEQAFF. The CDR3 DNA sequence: TGTGCCACCAGCAGAGGTCCAGAGCAAGCTTTCTTT.

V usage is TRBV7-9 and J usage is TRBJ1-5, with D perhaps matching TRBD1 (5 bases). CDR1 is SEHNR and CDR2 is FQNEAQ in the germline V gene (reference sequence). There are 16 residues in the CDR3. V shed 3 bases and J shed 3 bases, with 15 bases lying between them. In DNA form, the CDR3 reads TGTGCCAGCAGCTTGGGACGTAACCCGATCAATCAGCCCCAGCATTTT. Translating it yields CASSLGRNPINQPQHF.

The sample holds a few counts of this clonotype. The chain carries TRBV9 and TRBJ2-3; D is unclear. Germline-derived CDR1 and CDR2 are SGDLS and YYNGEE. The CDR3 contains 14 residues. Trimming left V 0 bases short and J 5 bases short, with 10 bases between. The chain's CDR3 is CASSVGSGQDTQYF. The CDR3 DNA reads TGTGCCAGCAGCGTAGGGTCTGGGCAAGATACGCAGTATTTT.

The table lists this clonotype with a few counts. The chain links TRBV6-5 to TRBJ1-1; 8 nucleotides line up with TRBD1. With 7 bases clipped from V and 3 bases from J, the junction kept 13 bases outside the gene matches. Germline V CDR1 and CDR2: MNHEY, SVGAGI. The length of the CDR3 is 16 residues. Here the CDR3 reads CASNLAGGLGDTEAFF. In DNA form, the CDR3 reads TGTGCCAGCAACCTAGCAGGGGGCCTCGGAGACACTGAAGCTTTCTTT.

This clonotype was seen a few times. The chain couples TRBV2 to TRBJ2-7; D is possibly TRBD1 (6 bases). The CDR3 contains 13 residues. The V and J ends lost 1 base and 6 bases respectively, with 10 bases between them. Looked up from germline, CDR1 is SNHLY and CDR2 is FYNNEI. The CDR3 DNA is TGTGCCAGCAGTGAAGTTGCAGGGGTCGAGCAGTACGTC. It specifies CASSEVAGVEQYV.

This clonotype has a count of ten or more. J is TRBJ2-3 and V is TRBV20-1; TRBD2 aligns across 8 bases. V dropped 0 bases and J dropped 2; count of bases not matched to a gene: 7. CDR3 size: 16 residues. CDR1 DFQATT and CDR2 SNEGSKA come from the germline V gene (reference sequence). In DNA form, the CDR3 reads TGCAGTGCTAGAGATGGGCGGGGGGCCTTCACAGATACGCAGTATTTT. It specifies CSARDGRGAFTDTQYF.

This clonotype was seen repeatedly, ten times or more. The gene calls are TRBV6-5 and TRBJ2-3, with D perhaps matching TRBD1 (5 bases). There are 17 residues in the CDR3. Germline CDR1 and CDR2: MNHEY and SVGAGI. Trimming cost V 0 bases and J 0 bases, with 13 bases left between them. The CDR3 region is CASSYSNRMTSTDTQYF. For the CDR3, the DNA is TGTGCCAGCAGTTACTCCAACAGGATGACTAGCACAGATACGCAGTATTTT.

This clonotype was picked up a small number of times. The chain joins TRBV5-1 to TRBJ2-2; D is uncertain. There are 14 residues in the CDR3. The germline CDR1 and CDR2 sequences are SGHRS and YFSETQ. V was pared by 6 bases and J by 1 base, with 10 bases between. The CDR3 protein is CASTPVWNTGELFF. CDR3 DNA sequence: TGCGCCAGCACTCCGGTATGGAACACCGGGGAGCTGTTTTTT.

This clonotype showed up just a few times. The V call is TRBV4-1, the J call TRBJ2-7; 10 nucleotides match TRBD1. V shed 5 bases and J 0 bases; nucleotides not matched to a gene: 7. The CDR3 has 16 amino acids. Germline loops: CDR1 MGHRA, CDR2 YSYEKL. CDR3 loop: CASSSRTGGASYEQYV. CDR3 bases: TGCGCCAGCAGCTCCCGGACAGGGGGGGCCTCCTACGAGCAGTACGTC.

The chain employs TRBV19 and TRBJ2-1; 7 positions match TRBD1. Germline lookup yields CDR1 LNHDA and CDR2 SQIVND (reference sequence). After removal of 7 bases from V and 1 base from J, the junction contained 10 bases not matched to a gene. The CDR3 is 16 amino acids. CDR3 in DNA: TGTGCCAGTACCTTTGACAGGGATGTGTCCTACAATGAGCAGTTCTTC. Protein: CASTFDRDVSYNEQFF. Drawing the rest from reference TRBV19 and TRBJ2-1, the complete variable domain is DGGITQSPKYLFRKEGQNVTLSCEQNLNHDAMYWYRQDPGQGLRLIYYSQIVNDFQKGDIAEGYSVSREKKESFPLTVTSAQKNPTAFYLCASTFDRDVSYNEQFFGPGTRLTVL.

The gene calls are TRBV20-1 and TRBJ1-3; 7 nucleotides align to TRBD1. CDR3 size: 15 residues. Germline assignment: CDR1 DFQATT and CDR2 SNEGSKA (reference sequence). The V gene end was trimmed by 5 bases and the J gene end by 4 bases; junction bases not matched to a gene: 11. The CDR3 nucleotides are TGCAGTGCTGGACCTACAGGGGAGGGGGGAAACACCATATATTTT. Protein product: CSAGPTGEGGNTIYF.